Each of the 17 T cell receptor beta chains below was sequenced from the same sample in a study of T cells in Graves' hyperthyroidism and ophthalmopathy. Authors of the study amplified TCR beta CDR3 regions from RNA transcripts. First-round RT-PCR of the TCR CDR3 relied on the HTBI primer set. A single record per CDR3 protein comes from TCRdb applying MiXCR to the multiplex PCR reads. This table holds 600,000 to 750,000 distinct CDR3 sequences, around 16% found once. The sequenced sample was blood. These receptors were obtained from a man in his fifties or sixties with Graves' hyperthyroidism.

This clonotype was counted ten times or more. The chain uses TRBV7-2 and TRBJ2-7; 11 nucleotides align to TRBD2. The CDR3 has 15 amino acids. Germline V gene lookup returns CDR1 SGHTA and CDR2 FQGNSA. Losses at the gene ends were 1 base for V and 5 bases for J; bases not matched to a gene: 4. The CDR3 is CASSLGSGRANEQYF. CDR3 coding DNA: TGTGCCAGCAGCTTAGGTAGCGGGAGGGCCAACGAGCAGTACTTC.

In its sample, this clonotype was seen a few times. The V and J genes are TRBV28 and TRBJ2-2, with D possibly matching TRBD1 (6 bases). The V end lost 2 bases, the J end lost 4 bases, and 14 bases lay between the germline ends. This CDR3 comprises 16 residues. Germline lookup yields CDR1 MDHEN and CDR2 SYDVKM. CDR3 amino acids: CASSLGGIVSTGELFF. In nucleotides, the CDR3 is TGTGCCAGCAGTTTAGGGGGCATAGTAAGCACCGGGGAGCTGTTTTTT.

There are many counts of this clonotype. The rearrangement uses TRBV24-1 and TRBJ2-1; D gene uncertain. This CDR3 comprises 11 residues. Trimming removed 1 base from V and 8 bases from J, with 2 bases in between. Germline CDR1 KGHDR, CDR2 SFDVKD. DNA of the CDR3: TGTGCCACCAGTGATTTCGATGAGCAGTTCTTC. Residues: CATSDFDEQFF.

The chain links TRBV28 to TRBJ1-5; 8 bases match TRBD1. After removal of 5 bases from V and 6 bases from J, the junction contained 3 bases not matched to a gene. This CDR3 has 13 residues. From germline, CDR1 is MDHEN and CDR2 SYDVKM. This CDR3 is CASSVDRAQPQHF. The CDR3 nucleotides are TGTGCCAGCAGTGTGGACAGGGCTCAGCCCCAGCATTTT.

This clonotype has a handful of counts. The chain has TRBV20-1 and TRBJ1-1; no reliable D call. V was clipped by 1 base and J by 10 bases, with 10 bases between them. CDR1 and CDR2 (germline): DFQATT, SNEGSKA (reference sequence). The CDR3 runs 11 residues. The CDR3 DNA reads as TGCAGTGCTAGAGGGACGGGTGGAGCTTTCTTT. Translated: CSARGTGGAFF.

This clonotype was found many times. V is TRBV20-1 and J is TRBJ2-1, with 8 bases fitting TRBD2. The CDR3 is 14 amino acids. Germline CDR1 and CDR2: DFQATT and SNEGSKA (reference sequence). After removal of 3 bases from V and 6 bases from J, the junction contained 7 bases not matched to a gene. Here the CDR3 reads CSARAAGVGNEQFF. The CDR3 nucleotides read TGCAGTGCTAGGGCAGCGGGAGTTGGCAATGAGCAGTTCTTC.

This clonotype showed up just once. This chain uses TRBV27 with TRBJ2-1; D is unresolved. CDR3 size: 15 residues. Germline values: CDR1 MNHEY, CDR2 SMNVEV (reference sequence). Trimming took 11 bases from V and 4 from J, leaving 21 bases between them. The CDR3, as DNA: TGTGCCTGGAGTATTGGGATTTCCGAGTACAATGAGCAGTTCTTC. Its protein product is CAWSIGISEYNEQFF.

This clonotype was counted only a few times. The CDR3 sequence is CASSFYTTNEKLFF. The CDR3 DNA sequence: TGTGCCAGCAGCTTTTACACAACTAATGAAAAACTGTTTTTT. The chain is built from TRBV7-9 and TRBJ1-4; D not certain. V was cut by 3 bases and J by 0 bases, with 5 bases left in between. The CDR3 has 14 amino acids. Per germline, CDR1 SEHNR and CDR2 FQNEAQ (reference sequence).

This clonotype has a count of ten or more. The chain uses TRBV9 and TRBJ2-7, with 7 nucleotides matching TRBD1. The V gene end was trimmed by 4 bases and the J gene end by 0 bases; junction bases not matched to a gene: 7. The CDR3 extends over 15 amino acids. CDR1 is SGDLS and CDR2 is YYNGEE in the germline V gene. The CDR3 loop is CASSPRTGASYEQYF. The CDR3 bases are TGTGCCAGCAGCCCGAGGACAGGCGCCTCCTACGAGCAGTACTTC.

Worth noting for this clonotype: An end of the junction does not agree with germline; a read error may underlie this. The rearrangement uses TRBV19 and TRBJ2-1; 12 nucleotides agree with TRBD2. The germline V gene encodes CDR1 LNHDA and CDR2 SQIVND (reference sequence). This CDR3 spans 15 amino acids. The CDR3, as DNA: TGTGCCAGTGCGAGACTAGCGGGAGTTCATAATGAGCAGTCCTTC. It yields the protein CASARLAGVHNEQSF. Supplemented by reference TRBV19 and TRBJ2-1, the full variable domain reads DGGITQSPKYLFRKEGQNVTLSCEQNLNHDAMYWYRQDPGQGLRLIYYSQIVNDFQKGDIAEGYSVSREKKESFPLTVTSAQKNPTAFYLCASARLAGVHNEQSFGPGTRLTVL.

The chain combines TRBV2 with TRBJ2-3, with 10 bases lining up with TRBD2. The CDR3 consists of 16 residues. CDR1 and CDR2 from the germline V gene are SNHLY and FYNNEI. After removal of 6 bases from V and 2 bases from J, the junction contained 8 bases not matched to a gene. DNA for the CDR3: TGTGCCAGCAGCTACGCGGGACTAGCGTTCACAGATACGCAGTATTTT. Amino acid sequence: CASSYAGLAFTDTQYF.

This clonotype was detected many times. The chain has TRBV29-1 and TRBJ1-1; D is uncertain. V gave up 3 bases and J gave up 5 bases, with 7 bases separating them. This CDR3 region has 11 residues. The germline V gene encodes CDR1 SQVTM and CDR2 ANQGSEA. CDR3 loop: CSVEFTTEAFF. Written as DNA, the CDR3 is TGCAGCGTTGAGTTTACTACTGAAGCTTTCTTT. The full variable domain, rest sourced from reference TRBV29-1 and TRBJ1-1, is SAVISQKPSRDICQRGTSLTIQCQVDSQVTMMFWYRQQPGQSLTLIATANQGSEATYESGFVIDKFPISRPNLTFSTLTVSNMSPEDSSIYLCSVEFTTEAFFGQGTRLTVV.

This clonotype was detected ten times or more. The genes are TRBV30 and TRBJ2-1; 7 bases align to TRBD2. CDR1 and CDR2 (germline): GTSNPN, SVGIG (reference sequence). The ends lost 4 bases at V and 5 bases at J; junction bases unmatched: 8. This CDR3 contains 14 residues. The CDR3 sequence: CAWNLGTTNNEQFF. The DNA for the CDR3 is TGTGCCTGGAATCTAGGGACTACAAACAATGAGCAGTTCTTC.

A few counts support this clonotype. The chain recombines TRBV11-2 with TRBJ2-1; 13 nucleotides line up with TRBD2. The CDR3 runs 17 residues. Germline loops: CDR1 SGHAT, CDR2 FQNNGV. J gave up 5 bases and V 5 bases, and 9 bases lay outside the gene matches. CDR3 region: CASSLGTSGTKDNEQFF. The CDR3 DNA sequence: TGTGCCAGCAGCCTGGGGACTAGCGGGACGAAGGACAATGAGCAGTTCTTC.

There are many counts of this clonotype. The V and J genes are TRBV27 and TRBJ2-7; either TRBD1 or TRBD2 may supply D (5 bases each). CDR1 and CDR2 from the germline V gene are MNHEY and SMNVEV (reference sequence). This CDR3 comprises 13 residues. V lost 5 bases and J 2 bases, leaving 10 bases between the germline ends. Here the CDR3 DNA reads TGTGCCAGCAGTCCAGGGAGACCCTACGAGCAGTACTTC. This translates into CASSPGRPYEQYF.

This clonotype was seen repeatedly, ten times or more. The chain carries TRBV28 and TRBJ2-6; TRBD1 is a possible D gene (6 bases). The CDR3 covers 17 residues. Trimming removed 3 bases at V and 0 bases at J, with 12 bases between. CDR1 MDHEN and CDR2 SYDVKM come from the germline V gene. Here the CDR3 DNA reads TGTGCCAGCAGTTTGTACAGGGCCTTCTCTGGGGCCAACGTCCTGACTTTC. Translation: CASSLYRAFSGANVLTF.

This clonotype showed up many times. The chain couples TRBV27 to TRBJ2-7; 14 nucleotides match TRBD2. Looked up from germline, CDR1 is MNHEY and CDR2 is SMNVEV (reference sequence). The CDR3 sequence is 16 residues long. The V segment lost 7 bases and the J segment 2 bases; nucleotides outside the gene matches: 7. The CDR3 DNA reads as TGTGCCAGCATGGTCCCGGGACTAGCGGGGGCCTACGAGCAGTACTTC. It yields the protein CASMVPGLAGAYEQYF.